This T cell receptor (beta chain) emerged from a study of T-cell memory formation after mild COVID-19. Study-wide findings and caveats: Memory from before infection featured some responding clones, which suggests cross-reactive memory joined. CD4/CD8 balance characterized clones contracting day 15 to 85, and CD4+ skew characterized later expanders. CD8+ contracting clones occupied EMRA, while CD4+ ones occupied mainly CM and EM.

This clonotype was observed a handful of times. Its antigen is not known. TCRdb processed the 5' RACE reads anew with MiXCR; each CDR3 protein has one entry. The table records roughly 400,000 distinct CDR3 sequences, roughly 18% of them present only once. Germline CDR1 and CDR2: SGHVS and FNYEAQ. The CDR3 spans 15 residues. Trimming took off 1 base at V and 6 bases at J, with 13 bases between the two ends. This rearrangement joins TRBV7-6 to TRBJ2-4; the D gene is possibly TRBD2 (5 bases). Sequenced: PBMCs or a T cell subset sorted from them (not recorded which). The receptor was isolated from a man in his late teens or twenties who had mild COVID-19 (a few samples of this study predate the infection). Cell type and time point are not known. Here the CDR3 reads CASSLDYGRGNIQYF. The CDR3 coding sequence is TGTGCCAGCAGCTTAGATTACGGCCGGGGAAACATTCAGTACTTC.